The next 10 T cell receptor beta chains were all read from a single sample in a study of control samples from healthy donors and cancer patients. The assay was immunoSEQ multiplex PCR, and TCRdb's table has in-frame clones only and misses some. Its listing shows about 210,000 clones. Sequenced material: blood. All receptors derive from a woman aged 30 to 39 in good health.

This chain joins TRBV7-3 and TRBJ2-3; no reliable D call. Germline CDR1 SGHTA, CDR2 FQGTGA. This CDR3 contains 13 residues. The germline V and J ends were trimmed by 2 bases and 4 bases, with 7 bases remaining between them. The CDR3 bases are TGTGCCAGCAGCTTACCCGAAGCAGATACGCAGTATTTT. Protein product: CASSLPEADTQYF.

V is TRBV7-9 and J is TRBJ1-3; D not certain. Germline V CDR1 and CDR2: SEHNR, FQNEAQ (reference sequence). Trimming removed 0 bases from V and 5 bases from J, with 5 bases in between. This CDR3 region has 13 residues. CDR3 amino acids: CASSLAERNTIYF. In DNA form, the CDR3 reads TGTGCCAGCAGCTTAGCCGAGAGAAACACCATATATTTT.

The CDR3 reads CASGEGQGLYGYTF. CDR3 DNA: TGTGCTAGTGGGGAGGGACAGGGCCTATATGGCTACACCTTC. The rearrangement links TRBV12-5 to TRBJ1-2; TRBD1 aligns across 9 bases. This CDR3 contains 14 residues. The germline V gene has CDR1 LGHNT and CDR2 FRNRAP. Trimming at V came to 6 bases and at J to 5 bases, leaving 7 bases not matched to a gene.

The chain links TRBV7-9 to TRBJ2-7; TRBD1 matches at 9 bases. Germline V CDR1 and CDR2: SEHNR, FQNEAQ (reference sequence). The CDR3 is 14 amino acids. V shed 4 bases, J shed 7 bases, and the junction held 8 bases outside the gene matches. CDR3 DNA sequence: TGTGCCAGCAGCTCCTGGGACAGGGTTTGGGAGCAGTACTTC. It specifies CASSSWDRVWEQYF.

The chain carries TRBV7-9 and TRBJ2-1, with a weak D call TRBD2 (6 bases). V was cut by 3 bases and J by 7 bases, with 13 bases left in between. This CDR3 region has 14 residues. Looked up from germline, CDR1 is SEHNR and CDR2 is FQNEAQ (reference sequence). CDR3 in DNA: TGTGCCAGCAGCTTTCCCCCAGGGAGGAATGAGCAGTTCTTC. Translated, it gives CASSFPPGRNEQFF.

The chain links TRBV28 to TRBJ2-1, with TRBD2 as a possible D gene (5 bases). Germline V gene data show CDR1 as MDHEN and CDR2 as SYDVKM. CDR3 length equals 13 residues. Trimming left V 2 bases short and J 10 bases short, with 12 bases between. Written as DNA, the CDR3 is TGTGCCAGCAGTTTAAGAGGGCAGAAAGAGCAGTTCTTC. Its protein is CASSLRGQKEQFF.

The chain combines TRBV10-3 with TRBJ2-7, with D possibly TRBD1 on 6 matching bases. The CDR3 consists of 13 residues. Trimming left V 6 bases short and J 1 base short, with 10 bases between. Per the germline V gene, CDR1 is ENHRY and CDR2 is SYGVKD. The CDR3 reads CAISGQPSYEQYF. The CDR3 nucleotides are TGTGCCATCAGCGGACAGCCTTCCTACGAGCAGTACTTC.

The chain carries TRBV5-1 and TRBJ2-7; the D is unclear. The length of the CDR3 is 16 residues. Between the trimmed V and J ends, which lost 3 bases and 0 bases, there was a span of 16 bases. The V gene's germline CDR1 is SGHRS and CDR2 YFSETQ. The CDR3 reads CASSSHANTGSYEQYF. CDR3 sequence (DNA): TGCGCCAGCAGCTCACATGCCAACACGGGCTCCTACGAGCAGTACTTC.

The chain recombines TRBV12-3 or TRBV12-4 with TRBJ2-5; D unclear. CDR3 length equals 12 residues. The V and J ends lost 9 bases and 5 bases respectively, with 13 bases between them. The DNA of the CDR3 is TGTGCCAGTAAACAACTGGGGGAGACCCAGTACTTC. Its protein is CASKQLGETQYF.

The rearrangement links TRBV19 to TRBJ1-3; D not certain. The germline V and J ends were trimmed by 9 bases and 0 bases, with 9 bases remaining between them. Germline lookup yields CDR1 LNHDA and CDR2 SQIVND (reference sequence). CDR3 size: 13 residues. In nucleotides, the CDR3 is TGTGCCAGCTCGGTCTCCTCTGGAAACACCATATATTTT. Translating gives CASSVSSGNTIYF.